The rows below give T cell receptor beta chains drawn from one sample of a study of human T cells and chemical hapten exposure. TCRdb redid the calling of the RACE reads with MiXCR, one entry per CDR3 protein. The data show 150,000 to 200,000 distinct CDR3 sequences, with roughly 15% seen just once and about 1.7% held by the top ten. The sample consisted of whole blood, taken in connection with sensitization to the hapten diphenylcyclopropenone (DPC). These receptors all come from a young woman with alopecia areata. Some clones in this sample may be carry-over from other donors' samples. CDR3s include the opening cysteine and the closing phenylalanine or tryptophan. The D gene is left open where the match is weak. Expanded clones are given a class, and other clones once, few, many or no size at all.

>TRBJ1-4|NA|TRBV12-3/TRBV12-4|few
CASRQGTPNEKLFF
TGTGCCAGCAGGCAAGGGACCCCTAATGAAAAACTGTTTTTT
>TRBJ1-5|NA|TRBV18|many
CASSRTGNQPQHF
TGTGCCAGCTCACGGACTGGTAATCAGCCCCAGCATTTT
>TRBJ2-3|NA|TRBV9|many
CASSGGAGQMSTDTQYF
TGTGCCAGCAGCGGGGGAGCGGGACAAATGAGCACAGATACGCAGTATTTT
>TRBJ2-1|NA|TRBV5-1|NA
CASRQTGLSSYNEQFF
TGCGCCAGCAGGCAGACAGGACTCAGCTCCTACAATGAGCAGTTCTTC
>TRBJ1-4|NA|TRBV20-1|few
CSARDPGSAGEKLFF
TGCAGTGCTAGAGACCCGGGGTCAGCGGGTGAAAAACTGTTTTTT
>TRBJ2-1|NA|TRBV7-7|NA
CASSQRPGVDEQFF
TGTGCTAGCAGCCAGAGGCCGGGGGTGGATGAGCAGTTCTTC
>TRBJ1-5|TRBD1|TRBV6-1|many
CASSESGQVEKPQHF
TGTGCCAGCAGTGAATCGGGACAGGTAGAGAAGCCCCAGCATTTT
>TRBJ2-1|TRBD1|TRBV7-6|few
CASSPQGYVGNEQFF
TGTGCCAGCAGCCCACAGGGGTATGTGGGCAATGAGCAGTTCTTC
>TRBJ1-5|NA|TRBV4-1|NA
CASSPAGAGNQPQHF
TGCGCCAGCAGCCCGGCGGGGGCAGGCAATCAGCCCCAGCATTTT
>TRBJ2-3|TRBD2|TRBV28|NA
CASSFISAGGTDTQYF
TGTGCCAGCAGTTTTATTTCGGCGGGAGGCACAGATACGCAGTATTTT
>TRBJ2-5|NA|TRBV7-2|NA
CASSANLAQETQYF
TGTGCCAGCAGCGCAAACTTGGCGCAAGAGACCCAGTACTTC
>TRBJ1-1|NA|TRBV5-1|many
CASSLELNTEAFF
TGCGCCAGCAGCTTGGAATTGAACACTGAAGCTTTCTTT
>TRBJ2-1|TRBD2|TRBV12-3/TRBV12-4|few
CASSLRLAGNNEQFF
TGTGCCAGCAGTTTAAGACTAGCGGGGAACAATGAGCAGTTCTTC
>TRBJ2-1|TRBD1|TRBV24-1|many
CATSAAPGTGAYNEQFF
TGTGCCACCAGTGCCGCCCCCGGGACAGGGGCCTACAATGAGCAGTTCTTC
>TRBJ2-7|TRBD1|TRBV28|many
CASSLHGTASYEQYF
TGTGCCAGCAGCCTCCACGGGACAGCGTCCTACGAGCAGTACTTC
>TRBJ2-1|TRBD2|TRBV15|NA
CATSERTSGNYNEQFF
TGTGCCACCAGCGAACGGACTAGCGGGAACTACAATGAGCAGTTCTTC
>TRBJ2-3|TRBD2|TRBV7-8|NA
CASSPAGVSTDTQYF
TGTGCCAGCAGCCCCGCGGGGGTTAGCACAGATACGCAGTATTTT
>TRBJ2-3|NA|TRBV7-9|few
CASSLNVDFTDTQYF
TGTGCCAGCAGCTTAAACGTCGATTTCACCGATACGCAGTATTTT
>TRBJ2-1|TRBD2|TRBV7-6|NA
CASSARAGGPTYNEQFF
TGTGCCAGCAGCGCCAGAGCGGGGGGCCCCACCTACAATGAGCAGTTCTTC
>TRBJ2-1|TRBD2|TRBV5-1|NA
CASSGRGILSGSLSYNEQFF
TGCGCCAGCAGCGGCAGGGGGATACTTAGCGGGAGCTTGTCCTACAATGAGCAGTTCTTC
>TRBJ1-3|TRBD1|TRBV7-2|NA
CASSPDRATGNTIYF
TGTGCCAGCAGCCCAGACAGGGCCACTGGAAACACCATATATTTT
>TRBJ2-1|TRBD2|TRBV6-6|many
CASRQLAGGHNEQFF
TGTGCCAGCAGACAACTAGCGGGAGGTCACAATGAGCAGTTCTTC
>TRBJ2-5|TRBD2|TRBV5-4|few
CASSWDYHASETQYF
TGTGCCAGCAGCTGGGACTACCACGCGTCAGAGACCCAGTACTTC
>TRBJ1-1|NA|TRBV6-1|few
CASSETGGLGAFF
TGTGCCAGCAGTGAAACGGGGGGATTGGGGGCTTTCTTT
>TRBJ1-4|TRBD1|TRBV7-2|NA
CASSLGRQGREKLFF
TGTGCCAGCAGCTTAGGAAGACAGGGACGTGAAAAACTGTTTTTT
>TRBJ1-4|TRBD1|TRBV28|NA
CASSTGGEKLFF
TGTGCCAGTTCGACAGGGGGCGAAAAACTGTTTTTT
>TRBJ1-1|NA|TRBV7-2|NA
CASRQDNRENTEAFF
TGTGCCAGCAGGCAAGACAACAGGGAGAACACTGAAGCTTTCTTT
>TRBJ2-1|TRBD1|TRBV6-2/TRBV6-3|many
CASSPVTGASTNEQFF
TGTGCCAGCAGCCCCGTTACAGGGGCCAGTACAAATGAGCAGTTCTTC
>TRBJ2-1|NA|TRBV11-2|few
CASSLEPGVVQFF
TGTGCCAGCAGCTTAGAACCGGGTGTTGTGCAGTTCTTC